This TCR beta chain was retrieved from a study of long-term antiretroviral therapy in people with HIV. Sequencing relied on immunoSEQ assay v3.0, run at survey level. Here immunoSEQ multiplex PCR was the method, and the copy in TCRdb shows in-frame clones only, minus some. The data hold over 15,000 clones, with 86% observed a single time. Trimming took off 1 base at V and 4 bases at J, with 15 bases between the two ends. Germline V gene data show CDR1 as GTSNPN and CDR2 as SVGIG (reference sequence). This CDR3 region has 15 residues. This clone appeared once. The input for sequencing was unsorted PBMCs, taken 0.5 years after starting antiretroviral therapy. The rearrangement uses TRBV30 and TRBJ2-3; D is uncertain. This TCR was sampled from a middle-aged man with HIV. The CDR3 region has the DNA TGTGCCTGGAGTGGCGGCGCCCCACAATCAGATACGCAGTATTTT. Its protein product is CAWSGGAPQSDTQYF.